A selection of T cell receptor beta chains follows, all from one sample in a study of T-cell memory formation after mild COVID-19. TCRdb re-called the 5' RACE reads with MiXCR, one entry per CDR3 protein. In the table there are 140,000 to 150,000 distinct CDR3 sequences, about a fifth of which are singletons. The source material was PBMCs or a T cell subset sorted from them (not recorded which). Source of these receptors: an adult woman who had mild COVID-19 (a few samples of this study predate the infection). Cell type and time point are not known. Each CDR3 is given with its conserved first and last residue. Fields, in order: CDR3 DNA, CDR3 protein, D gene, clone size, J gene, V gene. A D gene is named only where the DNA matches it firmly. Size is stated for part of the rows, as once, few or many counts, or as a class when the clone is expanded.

cdr3_nt: TGTGCCATCAGCCCCCGGGACAAAGCCCCCTACGAGCAGTACTTC; cdr3_aa: CAISPRDKAPYEQYF; d_call: .; clone_size: .; j_call: TRBJ2-7; v_call: TRBV10-3
cdr3_nt: TGCACCGCGTGGGGGAACTATGGCTACACCTTC; cdr3_aa: CTAWGNYGYTF; d_call: .; clone_size: .; j_call: TRBJ1-2; v_call: TRBV29-1
cdr3_nt: TGTGCCAGCCGGCCCGGGGGGCAAGAGACCCAGTACTTC; cdr3_aa: CASRPGGQETQYF; d_call: TRBD2; clone_size: few; j_call: TRBJ2-5; v_call: TRBV6-5
cdr3_nt: TGTGCCAGCTTACGGGGCAAAAACACTGAAGCTTTCTTT; cdr3_aa: CASLRGKNTEAFF; d_call: .; clone_size: few; j_call: TRBJ1-1; v_call: TRBV6-6
cdr3_nt: TGTGCCAGCAGCCATACTCCGGCCCTGAACTCCTACAATGAGCAGTTCTTC; cdr3_aa: CASSHTPALNSYNEQFF; d_call: .; clone_size: few; j_call: TRBJ2-1; v_call: TRBV14
cdr3_nt: TGTGCCAGCAAACCGGGACAGGGATTTGGAACCGGGGAGCTGTTTTTT; cdr3_aa: CASKPGQGFGTGELFF; d_call: TRBD1; clone_size: .; j_call: TRBJ2-2; v_call: TRBV27
cdr3_nt: TGTGCCAGCAGGATAACGACAGGGTCGGCCTACGAGCAGTACTTC; cdr3_aa: CASRITTGSAYEQYF; d_call: TRBD1; clone_size: .; j_call: TRBJ2-7; v_call: TRBV6-2/TRBV6-3
cdr3_nt: TGTGCCAGCAGCCCACGGTTAGCGGTGAACACCGGGGAGCTGTTTTTT; cdr3_aa: CASSPRLAVNTGELFF; d_call: .; clone_size: few; j_call: TRBJ2-2; v_call: TRBV4-2
cdr3_nt: TGTGCCAGCAGCCAATGGCGGAACAATGAGCAGTTCTTC; cdr3_aa: CASSQWRNNEQFF; d_call: .; clone_size: few; j_call: TRBJ2-1; v_call: TRBV3-1
cdr3_nt: TGTGCCAGCAGCGAATCCGACGGTTGCAATCAGCCCCAGCATTTT; cdr3_aa: CASSESDGCNQPQHF; d_call: .; clone_size: medium-sized; j_call: TRBJ1-5; v_call: TRBV7-3
cdr3_nt: TGTGCCAGCAGTTTAAGGGCGGCTGGGGCCAACGTCCTGACTTTC; cdr3_aa: CASSLRAAGANVLTF; d_call: .; clone_size: few; j_call: TRBJ2-6; v_call: TRBV27
cdr3_nt: TGTGCCAGCAGCCTCCAGATGACAGCAACCGGGGAGCTGTTTTTT; cdr3_aa: CASSLQMTATGELFF; d_call: .; clone_size: few; j_call: TRBJ2-2; v_call: TRBV11-3
cdr3_nt: TGTGCCAGCAGCTCACGTACGAGGGGGAGAGTGAATTTTTGGTATTTT; cdr3_aa: CASSSRTRGRVNFWYF; d_call: .; clone_size: few; j_call: TRBJ2-3; v_call: TRBV7-9
cdr3_nt: TGTGCCAGCAGGGCGGTAGCGGGAGAATACAATGAGCAGTTCTTC; cdr3_aa: CASRAVAGEYNEQFF; d_call: TRBD2; clone_size: .; j_call: TRBJ2-1; v_call: TRBV9
cdr3_nt: TGTGCCACCAGTGGCGGACCTCCACGCTACGAGCAGTACTTC; cdr3_aa: CATSGGPPRYEQYF; d_call: .; clone_size: few; j_call: TRBJ2-7; v_call: TRBV24-1
cdr3_nt: TGTGCCAGCAGCCAAGACCCGTTTGGGGAGACCCAGTACTTC; cdr3_aa: CASSQDPFGETQYF; d_call: .; clone_size: .; j_call: TRBJ2-5; v_call: TRBV3-1
cdr3_nt: TGTGCCAGCAGCATTGGGACAGTTTCCTACAATGAGCAGTTCTTC; cdr3_aa: CASSIGTVSYNEQFF; d_call: TRBD1; clone_size: few; j_call: TRBJ2-1; v_call: TRBV7-9
cdr3_nt: TGCAGTGCTGCCGGGACACGGAGTTACGAGCAGTACTTC; cdr3_aa: CSAAGTRSYEQYF; d_call: .; clone_size: .; j_call: TRBJ2-7; v_call: TRBV20-1
cdr3_nt: TGTGCCAGCAGTCATACAGGGGACGGCACCGGGGAGCTGTTTTTT; cdr3_aa: CASSHTGDGTGELFF; d_call: TRBD1; clone_size: .; j_call: TRBJ2-2; v_call: TRBV3-1
cdr3_nt: TGCAGTGTGAGCAAACAGGGAAAGGCTTTCTTT; cdr3_aa: CSVSKQGKAFF; d_call: .; clone_size: .; j_call: TRBJ1-1; v_call: TRBV20-1
cdr3_nt: TGTGCCAGCAGCCCCCTAGCGGCACGGACAGATACGCAGTATTTT; cdr3_aa: CASSPLAARTDTQYF; d_call: TRBD2; clone_size: many; j_call: TRBJ2-3; v_call: TRBV7-7
cdr3_nt: TGTGCCAGCAGCCATGGGACAGGGGATTCCTACGAGCAGTACTTC; cdr3_aa: CASSHGTGDSYEQYF; d_call: TRBD1; clone_size: .; j_call: TRBJ2-7; v_call: TRBV7-2
cdr3_nt: TGCAGTGCTAGTAATCAGGGGAACTTC; cdr3_aa: CSASNQGNF; d_call: .; clone_size: few; j_call: TRBJ2-7; v_call: TRBV20-1
cdr3_nt: TGTGCCAGCTCACCCAACCCCGGGACCCTTCGCGAGCAGTACTTC; cdr3_aa: CASSPNPGTLREQYF; d_call: .; clone_size: .; j_call: TRBJ2-7; v_call: TRBV18
cdr3_nt: TGCGCCAGCAGCTTGGAGGCGGCAGTCGGCACTGAAGCTTTCTTT; cdr3_aa: CASSLEAAVGTEAFF; d_call: .; clone_size: few; j_call: TRBJ1-1; v_call: TRBV5-1
cdr3_nt: TGTGCCAGCAGTTTATGGTCGGGAGGGAACACCGGGGAGCTGTTTTTT; cdr3_aa: CASSLWSGGNTGELFF; d_call: TRBD2; clone_size: many; j_call: TRBJ2-2; v_call: TRBV27
cdr3_nt: TGCAGCGCCGTACAGGGGGCGAGGAACGAGCAGTACTTC; cdr3_aa: CSAVQGARNEQYF; d_call: TRBD1; clone_size: .; j_call: TRBJ2-7; v_call: TRBV29-1
cdr3_nt: TGTGCCACCAGTGATTCGGGGCGGGCCTACAATGAGCAGTTCTTC; cdr3_aa: CATSDSGRAYNEQFF; d_call: .; clone_size: few; j_call: TRBJ2-1; v_call: TRBV24-1
cdr3_nt: TGCGCCAGCAGCTTGGACAGCATGAACACTGAAGCTTTCTTT; cdr3_aa: CASSLDSMNTEAFF; d_call: .; clone_size: .; j_call: TRBJ1-1; v_call: TRBV5-1
cdr3_nt: TGTGCCAGCAGTTTAGTTGTGGGACAGGGGGGTAAAAGCGAGCAGTACTTC; cdr3_aa: CASSLVVGQGGKSEQYF; d_call: TRBD1; clone_size: many; j_call: TRBJ2-7; v_call: TRBV27
cdr3_nt: TGTGCCAGCAGTATGGGCCGGAGTGAGCAGTTCTTC; cdr3_aa: CASSMGRSEQFF; d_call: .; clone_size: few; j_call: TRBJ2-1; v_call: TRBV6-6
cdr3_nt: TGCGCCAGCAGCTTGGCCGAATCGGACGGAGGCTACGAGCAGTACTTC; cdr3_aa: CASSLAESDGGYEQYF; d_call: .; clone_size: few; j_call: TRBJ2-7; v_call: TRBV5-1
cdr3_nt: TGTGCCTGGAGTCTCGGGCAGGCGGATACGCAGTATTTT; cdr3_aa: CAWSLGQADTQYF; d_call: .; clone_size: few; j_call: TRBJ2-3; v_call: TRBV30
cdr3_nt: TGTGCCAGCAGTGAGGGGACTAACGAGCAGTACTTC; cdr3_aa: CASSEGTNEQYF; d_call: TRBD2; clone_size: .; j_call: TRBJ2-7; v_call: TRBV6-6
cdr3_nt: TGTGCCAGCACGGGACAGGGCCTTAGCACAGATACGCAGTATTTT; cdr3_aa: CASTGQGLSTDTQYF; d_call: TRBD1; clone_size: .; j_call: TRBJ2-3; v_call: TRBV2
cdr3_nt: TGTGCCAGCAGCCTCGGACTAGCGGCGAACACCGGGGAGCTGTTTTTT; cdr3_aa: CASSLGLAANTGELFF; d_call: TRBD2; clone_size: .; j_call: TRBJ2-2; v_call: TRBV11-2
cdr3_nt: TGCAGCGTTGCGCCGGGGCCGAACACTGAAGCTTTCTTT; cdr3_aa: CSVAPGPNTEAFF; d_call: .; clone_size: few; j_call: TRBJ1-1; v_call: TRBV29-1
cdr3_nt: TGCGCCAGCAGCCAAGGTTCCTGGGGTCGAGGAGAGACCCAGTACTTC; cdr3_aa: CASSQGSWGRGETQYF; d_call: .; clone_size: .; j_call: TRBJ2-5; v_call: TRBV4-3
cdr3_nt: TGCGCCAGCAGCGGGGGACAGTCTCCCTACAATGAGCAGTTCTTC; cdr3_aa: CASSGGQSPYNEQFF; d_call: TRBD1; clone_size: few; j_call: TRBJ2-1; v_call: TRBV5-1
cdr3_nt: TGTGCCAGCAGTTACTCAGGGGGCGCGGGTGAAAAACTGTTTTTT; cdr3_aa: CASSYSGGAGEKLFF; d_call: TRBD1; clone_size: .; j_call: TRBJ1-4; v_call: TRBV6-2/TRBV6-3
cdr3_nt: TGTGCCAGCAGCGACAAACCCTCCGGGACTGGATTCTTC; cdr3_aa: CASSDKPSGTGFF; d_call: .; clone_size: few; j_call: TRBJ2-7; v_call: TRBV2
cdr3_nt: TGTGCCAGCAGCCTCGACGGGGGTTCCTATGGCTACACCTTC; cdr3_aa: CASSLDGGSYGYTF; d_call: .; clone_size: .; j_call: TRBJ1-2; v_call: TRBV7-2
cdr3_nt: TGTGCCACCAGTGCTCCCAGCGGGAGGGGCATCGATGAGCAGTTCTTC; cdr3_aa: CATSAPSGRGIDEQFF; d_call: TRBD2; clone_size: few; j_call: TRBJ2-1; v_call: TRBV24-1
cdr3_nt: TGTGCCAGCAGCTTAGCAGTGTGGGTGATCAAGTACTTC; cdr3_aa: CASSLAVWVIKYF; d_call: .; clone_size: .; j_call: TRBJ2-7; v_call: TRBV7-8
cdr3_nt: TGCAGTGCTTACTCCGGGACTAGCGGGTACAATGAGCAGTTCTTC; cdr3_aa: CSAYSGTSGYNEQFF; d_call: TRBD2; clone_size: few; j_call: TRBJ2-1; v_call: TRBV20-1
cdr3_nt: TGTGCCAGCTCACCAGGCAGTCTATACACTGAAGCTTTCTTT; cdr3_aa: CASSPGSLYTEAFF; d_call: .; clone_size: many; j_call: TRBJ1-1; v_call: TRBV18
cdr3_nt: TGCGCCAGCAGCCCATTGGACAGGTTAGGTCAGCCCCAGCATTTT; cdr3_aa: CASSPLDRLGQPQHF; d_call: TRBD1; clone_size: few; j_call: TRBJ1-5; v_call: TRBV4-1
cdr3_nt: TGCAGTGCTAGGGAGACAGGGCTCAGCTCCTACGAGCAGTACTTC; cdr3_aa: CSARETGLSSYEQYF; d_call: TRBD1; clone_size: few; j_call: TRBJ2-7; v_call: TRBV20-1